This entry lists 7 T cell receptor beta chains sequenced from one sample in a study of T cell repertoires in cytomegalovirus infection. Antigens of these TCRs are unknown. One entry per CDR3 protein, called by TCRdb with MiXCR from the reads. Of 200,000 or so distinct CDR3 sequences in the sample, less than 50% were seen once. The source was CD8+ T cells from cultured PBMCs, collected from culture after CMV antigen stimulation. The receptors were gathered from a human donor in good health (CMV status not recorded). Some clones in this sample may be carry-over from other donors' samples.

The chain carries TRBV6-1 and TRBJ1-5; D not resolved. Germline V gene sequence: CDR1 MNHNS, CDR2 SASEGT. This CDR3 has 17 residues. V was shortened by 0 bases and J by 1 base, with 13 bases between the two germline ends. CDR3 sequence: CASSEALPVYSNQPQHF. CDR3 DNA: TGTGCCAGCAGTGAAGCGCTACCTGTATACAGCAATCAGCCCCAGCATTTT.

J is TRBJ2-2 and V is TRBV20-1; the D is unclear. Looked up from germline, CDR1 is DFQATT and CDR2 is SNEGSKA (reference sequence). The CDR3 consists of 13 residues. The CDR3 DNA sequence: TGCAGCTGCCTGCGTCGGCCAACCGGGGAGCTGTTTTTT. It translates to CSCLRRPTGELFF.

This clonotype was seen many times. This chain uses TRBV6-5 with TRBJ1-2; D perhaps matches TRBD1 (6 bases). The V end was cut by 0 bases, the J end by 4 bases, with 15 bases between. Germline V gene sequence: CDR1 MNHEY, CDR2 SVGAGI. CDR3 size: 16 residues. DNA for the CDR3: TGTGCCAGCAGTTACTCGAAGGGGGGGGGAGTCTATGGCTACACCTTC. Translation: CASSYSKGGGVYGYTF.

V gene TRBV4-2 combines with J gene TRBJ2-3; D is ambiguous. This CDR3 contains 13 residues. Per the germline V gene, CDR1 is LGHNA and CDR2 is YNFKEQ. Trimming shortened V by 0 bases and J by 4 bases, and 5 bases separated the two germline ends. Written as DNA, the CDR3 is TGTGCCAGCAGCCAAGAAAGCGCAGATACGCAGTATTTT. Translation: CASSQESADTQYF.

The gene calls are TRBV7-2 and TRBJ1-1; D unclear. The CDR3 covers 15 residues. Per the germline V gene, CDR1 is SGHTA and CDR2 is FQGNSA. Trimming cost V 2 bases and J 1 base, with 11 bases left between them. The CDR3 nucleotides are TGTGCCAGCAGCTTAACCCGGACGGCGAACACTGAAGCTTTCTTT. Translated, it gives CASSLTRTANTEAFF.

This clonotype has a handful of counts. This rearrangement joins TRBV6-6 to TRBJ2-3, with D possibly TRBD2 on 6 matching bases. Per germline, CDR1 MNHNY and CDR2 SVGAGI (reference sequence). The CDR3 loop spans 14 amino acids. Trimming pared 7 bases from V and 1 base from J, leaving 12 bases between. CDR3: CASTRGGGTDTQYF. CDR3 nucleotides: TGTGCCAGCACCCGCGGAGGGGGCACAGATACGCAGTATTTT.

The chain has TRBV7-8 and TRBJ2-3, with 7 positions matching TRBD2. This CDR3 spans 15 amino acids. With 5 bases clipped from V and 5 bases from J, the junction kept 10 bases outside the gene matches. CDR1 is SGHVS and CDR2 is FQNEAQ in the germline V gene. CDR3 region: CASSPRGAGVDTQYF. CDR3 DNA: TGTGCCAGCAGCCCGCGGGGTGCGGGGGTAGATACGCAGTATTTT.